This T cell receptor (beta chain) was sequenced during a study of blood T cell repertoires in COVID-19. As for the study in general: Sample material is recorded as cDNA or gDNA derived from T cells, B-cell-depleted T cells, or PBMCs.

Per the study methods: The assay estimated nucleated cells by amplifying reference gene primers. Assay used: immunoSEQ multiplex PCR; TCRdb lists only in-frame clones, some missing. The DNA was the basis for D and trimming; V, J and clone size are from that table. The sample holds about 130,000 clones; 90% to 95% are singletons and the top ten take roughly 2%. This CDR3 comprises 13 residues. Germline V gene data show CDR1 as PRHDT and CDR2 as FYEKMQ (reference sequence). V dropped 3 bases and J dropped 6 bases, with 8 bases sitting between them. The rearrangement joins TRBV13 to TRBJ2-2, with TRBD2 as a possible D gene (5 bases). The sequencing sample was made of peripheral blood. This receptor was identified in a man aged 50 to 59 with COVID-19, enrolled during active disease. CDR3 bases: TGTGCCAGCAGCTTTACTAGACCCGGGGAGCTGTTTTTT. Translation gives CASSFTRPGELFF. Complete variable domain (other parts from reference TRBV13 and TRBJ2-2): AAGVIQSPRHLIKEKRETATLKCYPIPRHDTVYWYQQGPGQDPQFLISFYEKMQSDKGSIPDRFSAQQFSDYHSELNMSSLELGDSALYFCASSFTRPGELFFGEGSRLTVL.